This T cell receptor (beta chain) was documented in a study of OX40 agonist ivuxolimab in advanced cancers. Study in general: A history of anti-PD-1, anti-PD-L1 or anti-CTLA-4 therapy was acceptable, and approximately 41% had some.

Trimming stripped 4 bases from V and 1 base from J, with 11 bases between. Germline loops: CDR1 KGHSH, CDR2 LQKENI. The CDR3 extends over 14 amino acids. Repertoires were generated with immunoSEQ multiplex PCR, while TCRdb's copy carries only in-frame clones and drops some. Of about 98,000 clones in the sample, approximately 90% were seen once. The TCR sequence derives from an adult with an advanced solid tumor such as melanoma, head and neck, liver or kidney cancer. Sequenced here: CD4+ or CD8+ T cells sorted from blood, sampled in a trial of the OX40 agonist ivuxolimab. V is TRBV18 and J is TRBJ2-7; D is perhaps TRBD1 (6 bases). CDR3 DNA: TGTGCCAGCTCACTCGAACAGGGATCCTACGAGCAGTACGTC. Amino acid sequence: CASSLEQGSYEQYV.